This T cell receptor (beta chain) was identified during a study of OX40 agonist ivuxolimab in advanced cancers. Turning to the study itself: Intravenous ivuxolimab at 0.01 to 10 mg/kg was given to patients every 2 weeks. Points from the study as a whole: Low normalized T-cell clonal expansion also characterized some of the nonresponders. Researchers did not determine the expanded peripheral T cells' antigen specificity. The 0.1-3.0 mg/kg partial responders had among the lowest clonal expansion.

Trimming left V 3 bases short and J 0 bases short, with 12 bases between. Germline CDR1 SGHDT, CDR2 YYEEEE. This CDR3 spans 16 amino acids. With regard to this clone: The target antigen is unknown.

The table came from immunoSEQ multiplex PCR; TCRdb's copy has only in-frame clones and leaves some out. The data contain around 68,000 clones, about 90% of them singletons. The J gene is TRBJ1-4, the V gene TRBV5-6; a weak D match, TRBD1 (5 bases). The sequence was collected from an adult with an advanced solid tumor such as melanoma, head and neck, liver or kidney cancer. The specimen comprised CD4+ or CD8+ T cells sorted from blood, sampled in a trial of the OX40 agonist ivuxolimab. Here the CDR3 reads CASSSRQIATNEKLFF. The CDR3 coding sequence is TGTGCCAGCAGCTCCAGACAGATTGCAACTAATGAAAAACTGTTTTTT. The full variable domain, in which reference TRBV5-6 and TRBJ1-4 provide the parts outside the CDR3, is DAGVTQSPTHLIKTRGQQVTLRCSPKSGHDTVSWYQQALGQGPQFIFQYYEEEERQRGNFPDRFSGHQFPNYSSELNVNALLLGDSALYLCASSSRQIATNEKLFFGSGTQLSVL.